These T cell receptor beta chains were read from a single sample in a study of PD-L1 blockade in urothelial cancer. The data were produced by immunoSEQ multiplex PCR, yet TCRdb's version contains in-frame clones alone and is incomplete. Here the sample spans 40,000 to 50,000 clones, around 85% being singletons. The sequencing used PBMCs, collected around atezolizumab (anti-PD-L1) treatment. The receptors derive from a man between 60 and 75 years old with urothelial cancer. Both conserved end residues are part of each CDR3.

CDR3	J	V
CSALAGSGNTIYF	TRBJ1-3	TRBV29-1
CASSAGGISNQPQHF	TRBJ1-5	TRBV5-4
CASSYDRGRRAFF	TRBJ1-1	TRBV6-5
CASSPTGPYEQYF	TRBJ2-7	TRBV19
CASSPSTGNTEAFF	TRBJ1-1	TRBV18
CSAHRDRDEKLFF	TRBJ1-4	TRBV29-1
CASSKGGYEQYF	TRBJ2-7	TRBV27
CASRSSGGGYEQYF	TRBJ2-7	TRBV2
CASGPKQSRNEKLFF	TRBJ1-4	TRBV6-5
CASSEDSPSEQFF	TRBJ2-1	TRBV9
CASSQTGIHEQYF	TRBJ2-7	TRBV5-1
CASSPPIQQSQDTQYF	TRBJ2-3	TRBV5-5
CASSSFTGELFF	TRBJ2-2	TRBV7-2
CASSLATGEGEKLFF	TRBJ1-4	TRBV5-1